This TCR beta chain was captured in a study of OX40 agonist ivuxolimab in advanced cancers. As for the study in general: Dose-escalation patients had hepatocellular carcinoma, melanoma, renal cell or head and neck cancer.

In germline, CDR1 is SGHDT, CDR2 YYEEEE. There are 12 residues in the CDR3. Trimming removed 2 bases at V and 10 bases at J, with 10 bases between. Only in-frame clones appear in the TCRdb table, and some are missing; sequencing was by immunoSEQ multiplex PCR. The table shows about 50,000 clones, with about 88% occurring only once. The starting material was CD4+ or CD8+ T cells sorted from blood, obtained in a trial of the OX40 agonist ivuxolimab. The chain couples TRBV5-6 to TRBJ2-1; D call uncertain. This receptor was obtained from an adult with an advanced solid tumor such as melanoma, head and neck, liver or kidney cancer. The CDR3 protein is CASSFGQPEQFF. CDR3 in DNA: TGTGCCAGCAGCTTTGGGCAACCCGAGCAGTTCTTC.